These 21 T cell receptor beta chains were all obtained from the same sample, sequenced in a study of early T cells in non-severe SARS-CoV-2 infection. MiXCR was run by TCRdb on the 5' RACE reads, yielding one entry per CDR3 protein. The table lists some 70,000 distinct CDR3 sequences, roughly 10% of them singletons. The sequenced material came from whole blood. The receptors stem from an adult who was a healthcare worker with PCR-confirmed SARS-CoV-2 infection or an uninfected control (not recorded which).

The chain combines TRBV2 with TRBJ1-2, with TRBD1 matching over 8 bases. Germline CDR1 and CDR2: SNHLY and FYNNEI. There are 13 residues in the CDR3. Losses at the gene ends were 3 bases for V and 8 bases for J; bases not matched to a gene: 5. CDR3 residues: CASSEQGARGYTF. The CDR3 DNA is TGTGCCAGCAGTGAGCAGGGGGCGAGGGGCTACACCTTC.

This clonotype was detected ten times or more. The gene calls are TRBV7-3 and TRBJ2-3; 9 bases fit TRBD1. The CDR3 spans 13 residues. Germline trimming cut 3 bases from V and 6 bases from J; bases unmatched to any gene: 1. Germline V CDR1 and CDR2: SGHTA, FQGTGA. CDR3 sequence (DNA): TGTGCCAGCAGCTTCGGGACAGGGGATACGCAGTATTTT. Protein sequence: CASSFGTGDTQYF.

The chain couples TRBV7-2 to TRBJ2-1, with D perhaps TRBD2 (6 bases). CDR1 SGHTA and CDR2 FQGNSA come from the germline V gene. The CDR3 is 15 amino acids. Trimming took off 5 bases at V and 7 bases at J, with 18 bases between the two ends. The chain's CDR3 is CASSPQAGNGNEQFF. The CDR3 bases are TGTGCCAGCAGCCCCCAGGCGGGAAATGGGAATGAGCAGTTCTTC.

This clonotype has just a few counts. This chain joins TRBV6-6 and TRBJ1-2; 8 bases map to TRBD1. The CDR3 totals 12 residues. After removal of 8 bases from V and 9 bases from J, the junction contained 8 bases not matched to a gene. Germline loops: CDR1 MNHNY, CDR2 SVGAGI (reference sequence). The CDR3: CASRPQGASYTF. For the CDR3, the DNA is TGTGCCAGCCGGCCCCAGGGGGCGAGCTACACCTTC.

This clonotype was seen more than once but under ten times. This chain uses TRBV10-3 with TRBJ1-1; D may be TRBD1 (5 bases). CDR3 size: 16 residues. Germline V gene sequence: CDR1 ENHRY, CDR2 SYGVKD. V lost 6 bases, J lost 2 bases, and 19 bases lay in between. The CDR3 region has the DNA TGTGCCATCAGCCTTTCAGGGACTCGTGGCAACACTGAAGCTTTCTTT. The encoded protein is CAISLSGTRGNTEAFF.

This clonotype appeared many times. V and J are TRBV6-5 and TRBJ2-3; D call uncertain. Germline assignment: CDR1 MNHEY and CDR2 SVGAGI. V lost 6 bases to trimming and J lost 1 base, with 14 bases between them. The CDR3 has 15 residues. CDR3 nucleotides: TGTGCCAGCAGATTTACCCCGGACCGCACAGATACGCAGTATTTT. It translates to CASRFTPDRTDTQYF.

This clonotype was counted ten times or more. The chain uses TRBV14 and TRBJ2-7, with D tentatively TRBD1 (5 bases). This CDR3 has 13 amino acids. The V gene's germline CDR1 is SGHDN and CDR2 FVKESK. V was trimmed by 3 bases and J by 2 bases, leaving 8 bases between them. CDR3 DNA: TGTGCCAGCAGCCAGCGACAGACCTACGAGCAGTACTTC. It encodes CASSQRQTYEQYF.

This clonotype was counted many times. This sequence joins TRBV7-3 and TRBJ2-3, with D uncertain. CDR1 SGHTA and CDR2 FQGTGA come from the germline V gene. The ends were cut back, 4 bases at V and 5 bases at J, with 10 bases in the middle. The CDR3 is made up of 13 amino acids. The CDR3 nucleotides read TGTGCCAGCAGCTCCAACCAGCGAGATACGCAGTATTTT. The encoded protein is CASSSNQRDTQYF.

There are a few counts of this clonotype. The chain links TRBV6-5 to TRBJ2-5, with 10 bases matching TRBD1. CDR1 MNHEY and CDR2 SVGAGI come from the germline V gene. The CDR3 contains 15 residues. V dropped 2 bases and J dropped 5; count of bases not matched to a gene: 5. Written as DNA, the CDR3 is TGTGCCAGCAGTTACCTTAGGACAGGGGGGGAGACCCAGTACTTC. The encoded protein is CASSYLRTGGETQYF.

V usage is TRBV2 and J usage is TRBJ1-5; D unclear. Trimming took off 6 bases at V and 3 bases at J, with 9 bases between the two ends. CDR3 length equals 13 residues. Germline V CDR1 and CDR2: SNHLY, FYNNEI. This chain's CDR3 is CASRPRFNQPQHF. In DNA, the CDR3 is TGTGCCAGCAGACCGAGGTTCAATCAGCCCCAGCATTTT.

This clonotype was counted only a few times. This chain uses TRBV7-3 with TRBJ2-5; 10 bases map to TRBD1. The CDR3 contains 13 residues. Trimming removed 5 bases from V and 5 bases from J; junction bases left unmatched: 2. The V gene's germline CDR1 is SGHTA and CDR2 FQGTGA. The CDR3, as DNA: TGTGCCAGCAGCCAGACAGGGGGCGAGACCCAGTACTTC. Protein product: CASSQTGGETQYF.

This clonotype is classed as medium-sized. DNA for the CDR3: TGTGCCAGCACTCTGGACAGGTTCGGCGAGCAGTACTTC. Translated: CASTLDRFGEQYF. The chain has TRBV7-9 and TRBJ2-7; 7 bases line up with TRBD1. The CDR3 is made up of 13 amino acids. The junction had 9 bases not matched to a gene; V was cut back by 7 bases and J by 6 bases. Germline V gene sequence: CDR1 SEHNR, CDR2 FQNEAQ (reference sequence).

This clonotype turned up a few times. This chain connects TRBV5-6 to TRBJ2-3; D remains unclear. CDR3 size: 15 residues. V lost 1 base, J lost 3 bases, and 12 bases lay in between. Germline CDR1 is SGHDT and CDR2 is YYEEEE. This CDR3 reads CASSLSRIATDTQYF. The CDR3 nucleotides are TGTGCCAGCAGCTTGAGTAGGATTGCGACAGATACGCAGTATTTT. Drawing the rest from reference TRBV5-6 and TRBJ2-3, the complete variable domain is DAGVTQSPTHLIKTRGQQVTLRCSPKSGHDTVSWYQQALGQGPQFIFQYYEEEERQRGNFPDRFSGHQFPNYSSELNVNALLLGDSALYLCASSLSRIATDTQYFGPGTRLTVL.

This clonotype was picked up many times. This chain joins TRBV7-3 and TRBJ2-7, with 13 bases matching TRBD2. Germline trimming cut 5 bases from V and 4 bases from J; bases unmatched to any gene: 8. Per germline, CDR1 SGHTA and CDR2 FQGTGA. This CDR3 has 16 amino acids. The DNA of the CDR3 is TGTGCCAGCAGCCCGCGGGGGACTAGCGGGACTTACGAGCAGTACTTC. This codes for CASSPRGTSGTYEQYF.

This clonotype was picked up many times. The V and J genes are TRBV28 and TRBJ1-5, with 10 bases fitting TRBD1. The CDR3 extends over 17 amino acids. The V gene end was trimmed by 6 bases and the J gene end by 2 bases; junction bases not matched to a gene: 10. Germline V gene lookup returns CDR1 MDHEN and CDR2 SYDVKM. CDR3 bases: TGTGCCAGCAGCTCCACCCGGACAGGGGGTGGCAATCAGCCCCAGCATTTT. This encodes CASSSTRTGGGNQPQHF.

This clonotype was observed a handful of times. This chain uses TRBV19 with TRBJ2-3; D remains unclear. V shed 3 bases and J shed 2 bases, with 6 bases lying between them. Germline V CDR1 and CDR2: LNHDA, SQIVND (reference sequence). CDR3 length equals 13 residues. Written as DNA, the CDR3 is TGTGCCAGTAGTATTCCCCTCACAGATACGCAGTATTTT. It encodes CASSIPLTDTQYF.

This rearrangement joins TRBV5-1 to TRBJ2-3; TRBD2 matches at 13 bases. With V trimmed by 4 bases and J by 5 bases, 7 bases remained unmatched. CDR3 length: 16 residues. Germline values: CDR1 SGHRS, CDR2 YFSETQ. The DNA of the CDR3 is TGCGCCAGCAGCACAGGACTAGCGGGAGCGGTAGATACGCAGTATTTT. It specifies CASSTGLAGAVDTQYF.

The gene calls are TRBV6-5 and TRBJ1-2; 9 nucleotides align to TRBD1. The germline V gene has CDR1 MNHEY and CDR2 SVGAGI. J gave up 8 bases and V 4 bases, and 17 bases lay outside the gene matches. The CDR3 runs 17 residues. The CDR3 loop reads CASSFLTGTGWTKGYTF. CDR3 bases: TGTGCCAGCAGTTTCTTAACCGGGACAGGGTGGACGAAGGGCTACACCTTC.

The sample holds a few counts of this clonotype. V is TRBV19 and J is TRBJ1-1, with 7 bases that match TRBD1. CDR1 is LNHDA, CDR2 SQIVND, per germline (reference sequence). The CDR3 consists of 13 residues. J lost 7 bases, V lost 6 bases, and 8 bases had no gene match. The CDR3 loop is CASSPGTAYEAFF. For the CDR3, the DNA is TGTGCCAGTAGCCCCGGGACAGCCTATGAAGCTTTCTTT.

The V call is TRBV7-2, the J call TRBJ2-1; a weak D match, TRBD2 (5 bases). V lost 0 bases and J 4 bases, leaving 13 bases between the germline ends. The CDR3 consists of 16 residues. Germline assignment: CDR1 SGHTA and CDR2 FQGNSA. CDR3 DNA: TGTGCCAGCAGCTTAGCACCCCTTAGAGGGTACAATGAGCAGTTCTTC. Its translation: CASSLAPLRGYNEQFF.

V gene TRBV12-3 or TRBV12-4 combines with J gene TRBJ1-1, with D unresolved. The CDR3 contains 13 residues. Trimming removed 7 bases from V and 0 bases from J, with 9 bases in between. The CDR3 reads CASKAGMNTEAFF. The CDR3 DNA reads TGTGCCAGCAAGGCCGGAATGAACACTGAAGCTTTCTTT.